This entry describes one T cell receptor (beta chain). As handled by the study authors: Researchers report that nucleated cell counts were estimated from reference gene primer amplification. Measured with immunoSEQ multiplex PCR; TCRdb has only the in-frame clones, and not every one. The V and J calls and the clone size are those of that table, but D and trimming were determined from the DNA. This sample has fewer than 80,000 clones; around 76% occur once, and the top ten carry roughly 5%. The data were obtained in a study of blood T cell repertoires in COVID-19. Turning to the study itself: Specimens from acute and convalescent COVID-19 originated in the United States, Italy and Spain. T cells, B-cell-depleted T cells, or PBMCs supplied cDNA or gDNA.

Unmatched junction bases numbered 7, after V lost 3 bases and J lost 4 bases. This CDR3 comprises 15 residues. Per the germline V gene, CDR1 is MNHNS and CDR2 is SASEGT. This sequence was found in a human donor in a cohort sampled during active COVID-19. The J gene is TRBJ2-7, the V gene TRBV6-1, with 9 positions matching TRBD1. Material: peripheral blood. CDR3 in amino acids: CASSDIGQGSYEQYF. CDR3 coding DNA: TGTGCCAGCAGTGACATCGGACAGGGGTCATACGAGCAGTACTTC.